This T cell receptor (beta chain) was sequenced for a study of CD4 T cells in relation to SARS-CoV-2 and coronaviruses. Study overall: After less than 11 days of antigen culture, PBMC TCR beta CDR3s were sequenced.

This CDR3 is 13 amino acids long. Per the germline V gene, CDR1 is SGHRS and CDR2 is YFSETQ. V was trimmed by 3 bases and J by 4 bases, leaving 8 bases between them. Unexposed donor CD4+ T cells date from 2011-2018, before the COVID-19 pandemic. CD4+ T cells were isolated from the cells after around 11 days of culture. Half the medium was replaced with IL-2 medium on days 3 and 7. Here immunoSEQ multiplex PCR was the method, and the copy in TCRdb shows in-frame clones only, minus some. This table has about 26,000 clones, roughly 82% appearing once. This clone has only a few counts. The target antigen is unknown.

This clonotype was obtained from a human donor in good health. This chain joins TRBV5-1 and TRBJ1-3; D not resolved. The specimen sequenced was CD4+ T cells from PBMCs, cultured in vitro. The CDR3 DNA reads TGCGCCAGCAGCTCCGAACAGGGAAACACCATATATTTT. Amino acids: CASSSEQGNTIYF.